This entry is about one T cell receptor beta chain. The sample comes from a study of cytomegalovirus exposure and HLA in healthy donors. The ends were cut back, 10 bases at V and 3 bases at J, with 12 bases in the middle. There are 12 residues in the CDR3. The V gene's germline CDR1 is LNHDA and CDR2 SQIVND (reference sequence). The PCR made use of 60 Vbeta and 13 Jbeta primers. Clones were read by immunoSEQ multiplex PCR, and TCRdb kept only the in-frame ones, dropping some. Here the sample spans 200,000 or so clones, roughly 80% being singletons. The specimen sequenced was PBMCs. The chain carries TRBV19 and TRBJ1-2, with a tentative D call TRBD1 (6 bases). The sequence derives from a boy aged 5-17 years in good health and CMV-seronegative. CDR3 amino acids: CAMMDSHYGYTF. The CDR3 DNA sequence: TGTGCCATGATGGACAGCCACTATGGCTACACCTTC.